This T cell receptor beta chain is drawn from a study of CD8+ T cells in alopecia areata (dated by TCRdb to the late 2010s). For the wider study: The treated patients took part in an open-label pilot trial in which moderate-to-severe alopecia areata was treated with oral tofacitinib at 5 to 10 mg twice daily. Scalp tissue and sorted CD4+ and CD8+ peripheral blood T cells from patchy and totalis/universalis alopecia areata patients and from healthy controls were covered by human TCRbeta sequencing. For the treated patients, the SALT score, which quantifies what percentage of scalp surface area is affected, served as the measure of disease severity. High-throughput TCRbeta sequencing was used to examine T cell clonal expansion in alopecia areata in both the C3H/HeJ mouse model and human patients. RNA was extracted with the PAXgene miRNA kit for fixed scalp, the miRNeasy kit for PBMCs, and the RNeasy kit for mouse skin. Tofacitinib was administered for 6 to 18 months, and 6 months of follow-up off drug were then conducted to assess delayed response and recurrence. Scalp clonality was compared across normal scalp (n=4), patchy alopecia areata scalp (n=8), and alopecia totalis/universalis scalp (n=8). Tofacitinib-treated patients had biopsies at baseline and at 4 and 24 weeks of treatment, with a later scalp biopsy in several patients. Amplification of TCRbeta CDR3 regions was done by immunoSEQ multiplex PCR using 35 Vbeta forward primers and 13 Jbeta reverse primers. General conclusions and limits of the study: Many expanded lesional clones were found to persist in scalp and blood during tofacitinib treatment, and relapse after treatment cessation may be partly explained by this persistence. Unlike mouse skin, where gammadelta T cells dominate, normal human skin contains resident alphabeta T cells that get sequenced too, which complicates analysis of the scalp TCR repertoire. With tofacitinib, both scalp clonality and the number of expanded CD8+ clones among the top 100 scalp clones went down significantly. Compared with normal scalp, lesional scalp had higher clonality and more expanded CD8+ clones, particularly in alopecia totalis/universalis, a pattern that suggests antigenic drive. Because the treated cohort was small and had only one nonresponder, larger studies are needed to examine links between baseline CD8+ expansion and response. TCR sequences shared between patients were less clear than in mice, possibly partly because of HLA diversity in the patient population.

According to the germline V gene, CDR1 reads KGHSH and CDR2 reads LQKENI. Including cysteine and phenylalanine, the CDR3 has 16 amino acids. Only the CDR3 DNA is retained, 48 bases long and in frame from the first base. V is clipped by 1 base and J by 3 bases, and the sequence between their germline boundaries is 16 bases long. The library came from the immunoSEQ multiplex PCR assay. RNA was extracted from all samples and reverse transcribed into cDNA, which served as template for TCR sequencing. First-strand cDNA was synthesized using SuperScript III with a 2:1 mix of oligo-dT and random hexamers. A synthetic immune receptor repertoire was used to gauge amplification bias, and whatever bias remained was removed computationally. Per the authors' processing: After raw reads were preprocessed to remove errors, the CDR3 was defined following IMGT conventions as running from the conserved cysteine to phenylalanine. Clonality was computed as 1 minus the Shannon entropy, with the entropy normalized by log2 of the number of productive unique TCRs. Whether scalp clones were CD4 or CD8 was inferred by matching scalp TCRbeta sequences against CD4 and CD8 repertoires sorted from blood. TCRdb stores this immuneACCESS table with in-frame sequences only. Part of the clones is absent; in the studies checked, under half of the shortfall reflects unresolved V genes, and no reason is known for the rest. V, J and clone size derive from that table, while D and trimming were established from the DNA sequence. The sample profile shows 200,000 or so clones; around two fifths of them were found once. Over 2.5% of the sample comes from the top ten.

Per the publication, the treatment or condition label means: oral pan-JAK inhibitor, 5-10 mg twice daily. Peripheral blood and lesional scalp punch biopsies were obtained from patients with alopecia areata. PBMCs were isolated by density centrifugation and stained for CD3, CD4 and CD8, after which CD4+ and CD8+ T cells were sorted on a FACSAria. This clone has only a few counts. Its binding antigen is unknown. Per-nucleotide qualities are absent, and no much larger clonotype sits a single base away. This TCR was sampled from a human donor with alopecia areata. This sample comprised CD4+ T cells sorted from blood, obtained around week 37, from a patient treated with tofacitinib. The chain is encoded by TRBV18 joined to TRBJ2-7; perhaps TRBD2 is the D gene, with 6 bases matching. CDR3 protein: CASSPRYQGGLYEQYF. The nucleotides are TGTGCCAGCTCACCACGGTACCAGGGAGGTCTCTACGAGCAGTACTTC.